This T cell receptor beta chain was recovered during a study of T cell responses to AZD1222 COVID-19 vaccine. Sequencing was performed with immunoSEQ multiplex PCR; in TCRdb, only in-frame clones are kept and a portion is missing. This repertoire shows over 130,000 clones, around 90% found once; its top ten account for roughly 4%. Looked up from germline, CDR1 is SGHDT and CDR2 is YYEEEE. Trimming took 3 bases from V and 3 from J, leaving 12 bases between them. The length of the CDR3 is 14 residues. This clonotype was obtained from an adult who received the AZD1222 COVID-19 vaccine. The rearrangement joins TRBV5-6 to TRBJ1-2, with a possible D match to TRBD1 (5 bases). Sequenced material: peripheral blood, taken 28 days after the second AZD1222 dose. Here the CDR3 DNA reads TGTGCCAGCAGCTGGGCAGGGAGCCACTATGGCTACACCTTC. Its protein product is CASSWAGSHYGYTF. Full variable domain (rest looked up from reference TRBV5-6 and TRBJ1-2): DAGVTQSPTHLIKTRGQQVTLRCSPKSGHDTVSWYQQALGQGPQFIFQYYEEEERQRGNFPDRFSGHQFPNYSSELNVNALLLGDSALYLCASSWAGSHYGYTFGSGTRLTVV.